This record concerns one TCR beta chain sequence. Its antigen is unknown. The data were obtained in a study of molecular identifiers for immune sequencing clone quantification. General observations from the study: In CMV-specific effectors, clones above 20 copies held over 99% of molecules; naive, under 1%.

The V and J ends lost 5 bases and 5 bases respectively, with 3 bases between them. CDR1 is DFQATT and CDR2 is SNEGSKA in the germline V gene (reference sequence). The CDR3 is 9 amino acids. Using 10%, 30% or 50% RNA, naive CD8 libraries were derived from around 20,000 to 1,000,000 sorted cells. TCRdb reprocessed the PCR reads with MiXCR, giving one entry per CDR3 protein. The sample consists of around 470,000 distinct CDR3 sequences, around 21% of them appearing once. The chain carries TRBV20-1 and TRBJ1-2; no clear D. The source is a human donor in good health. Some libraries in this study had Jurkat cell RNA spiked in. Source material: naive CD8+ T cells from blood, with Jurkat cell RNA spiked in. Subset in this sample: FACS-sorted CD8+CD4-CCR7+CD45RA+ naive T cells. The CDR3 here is CSAYYGYTF. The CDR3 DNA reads TGCAGTGCTTATTATGGCTACACCTTC.